Listed below are T cell receptor beta chains from one sample, sequenced in a study of CD8+CD57+ T cells in acquired aplastic anemia. TCRdb reanalysed the reads using MiXCR and keeps one entry per CDR3 protein. Among roughly 38,000 distinct CDR3 sequences listed, around three quarters were seen once. The sequencing sample was made of sorted CD4+, CD8+, or CD8+CD57+ T cells (not recorded which) from PBMCs. Source of these receptors: a human donor in good health, serving as a control. Each CDR3 is given without its conserved first and last residue.

V gene	J gene	CDR3 protein
TRBV15	TRBJ1-5	ATSSDGQGDQPQH
TRBV12-3/TRBV12-4	TRBJ2-1	ASSLMLAASNEQF
TRBV10-3	TRBJ2-7	AISEPFYEQY
TRBV11-3	TRBJ1-2	ASSSGTGGRYGYT
TRBV19	TRBJ1-4	ASSKTVNEKLF
TRBV7-9	TRBJ2-1	ASSQEVNEQF
TRBV24-1	TRBJ1-3	ATSDGQLSGNTIY
TRBV25-1	TRBJ2-7	ASGGDGSSYEQY
TRBV10-3	TRBJ1-4	AISPGQGDNEKLF
TRBV29-1	TRBJ1-2	SVEDPGTAGYT
TRBV7-9	TRBJ1-1	ASSQAGGHTEAF
TRBV24-1	TRBJ2-2	ATSDFDTGELF
TRBV20-1	TRBJ2-7	SARRDRVILEQY
TRBV7-2	TRBJ1-1	ASASLRGQMNTEAF
TRBV11-1	TRBJ2-7	ASSLHSIPSHSGSMAREQY
TRBV10-2	TRBJ2-7	ASSESSPDTRDEQY
TRBV6-2/TRBV6-3	TRBJ2-5	ASSYGETQY
TRBV29-1	TRBJ2-7	SALRDSEQY
TRBV10-3	TRBJ1-2	ASSFGPKVAVDGYT
TRBV5-1	TRBJ1-1	ASSGATEAF
TRBV19	TRBJ2-4	ASSILDRDGIQY
TRBV7-6	TRBJ2-2	ASSPAQGRTGELF
TRBV10-3	TRBJ2-7	AISGVGEQY
TRBV29-1	TRBJ2-3	SVGLAGSSTDTQY
TRBV2	TRBJ2-7	ASRPGGTPAYEQY
TRBV7-2	TRBJ2-5	ASSYGQSQETQY
TRBV11-2	TRBJ2-7	ASSLGGARYEQY
TRBV12-3/TRBV12-4	TRBJ2-7	ASSVSGDGEQY
TRBV2	TRBJ1-5	ASSDHSNQPQH
TRBV20-1	TRBJ2-7	SAQIPGAYEQY
TRBV15	TRBJ1-6	ASRKAYNSPLH
TRBV7-9	TRBJ1-1	ASTGDRATEAF
TRBV2	TRBJ1-2	ASPGKNYGYT
TRBV15	TRBJ1-1	ATSREGDGTEAF
TRBV13	TRBJ2-1	ASSLEGEVDNEQF
TRBV13	TRBJ1-2	ASSLWASYGYT
TRBV5-1	TRBJ2-5	ASSLVVFLDGETQY
TRBV19	TRBJ2-5	ATKQGETQY
TRBV5-5	TRBJ2-7	ASSLRQAYEQY
TRBV2	TRBJ2-5	ASSEEEEETQY
TRBV7-7	TRBJ2-7	ASSRDPGAYEQY
TRBV29-1	TRBJ1-1	SGGWGTEAF
TRBV7-3	TRBJ2-2	ASSLWGTGELF
TRBV15	TRBJ1-1	ATSRDLTNTEAF
TRBV19	TRBJ2-2	ASSITLGTGELF
TRBV10-3	TRBJ1-5	AISGSDAGGTQPQH
TRBV6-6	TRBJ1-2	ASKGDGYT
TRBV14	TRBJ2-7	ASSQGQEQY